The rows below give T cell receptor beta chains drawn from one sample of a study of cytomegalovirus exposure and HLA in healthy donors. TCRdb keeps only in-frame clones here, not all; method: immunoSEQ multiplex PCR. The table lists about 110,000 clones, around 80% of them singletons. Sequencing used PBMCs. These receptors were collected from a man aged 40-50 years in good health and CMV-seronegative. The CDR3 runs from the conserved cysteine through the conserved F or W.

v_gene	j_gene	CDR3aa
TRBV28	TRBJ1-2	CASSPGETLYGYTF
TRBV27	TRBJ1-2	CASSFRSGDGYTF
TRBV10-3	TRBJ2-5	CAISEGLAGETQYF
TRBV5-6	TRBJ2-1	CASSLPGQGIRNEQFF
TRBV6-5	TRBJ1-4	CASRLQGNEKLFF
TRBV15	TRBJ1-1	CATSNSDRGYRTEAFF
TRBV9	TRBJ1-1	CASRVRANTEAFF
TRBV6-1	TRBJ1-4	CASSEGGGWRFEKLFF
TRBV6-1	TRBJ2-5	CASSNQRGAGETQYF
TRBV9	TRBJ1-1	CASSVNTLTEAFF
TRBV29-1	TRBJ1-1	CSVEGGGNTEAFF
TRBV6-6	TRBJ2-1	CASSPQGGGNNEQFF
TRBV6-6	TRBJ2-7	CASSYEQISYEQYF
TRBV2	TRBJ1-2	CAGSQGIYGYTF
TRBV29-1	TRBJ1-1	CSVEFGTGLEAFF
TRBV19	TRBJ2-7	CASSIGRTGTAGEQYF
TRBV6-1	TRBJ1-5	CASRPSADQPQHF
TRBV2	TRBJ2-2	CASSTSAGGNTGELFF
TRBV7-9	TRBJ1-5	CASGEAGTREAQHF
TRBV6-5	TRBJ1-4	CASNPGQGREKLFF
TRBV5-1	TRBJ2-3	CASSSGYSTDTQYF
TRBV7-2	TRBJ1-5	CASSLAGGAAQPQHF
TRBV2	TRBJ1-6	CASSDPGGDSPLHF
TRBV5-1	TRBJ2-6	CATGTNSGANVLTF
TRBV5-1	TRBJ2-3	CASSLDTGGASDTQYF
TRBV9	TRBJ2-2	CASSQTSGAPANTGELFF
TRBV4-2	TRBJ2-1	CASSQESSGVNNEQFF
TRBV18	TRBJ2-5	CASSPGGGGETQYF
TRBV7-9	TRBJ2-5	CASSTAGTGWETQYF
TRBV19	TRBJ1-2	CASSIAGQGSYTF
TRBV2	TRBJ2-7	CASRRRDSPYEQYF
TRBV4-1	TRBJ2-3	CASSRGTSGGAVNTQYF
TRBV7-2	TRBJ1-5	CASSFRTGVNQPQHF
TRBV9	TRBJ2-7	CASSVGQGSEDEQYF
TRBV4-2	TRBJ2-7	CASSQDHSSYEQYF
TRBV9	TRBJ2-2	CASSVALAGNTGELFF
TRBV7-8	TRBJ1-6	CASGTAGSLHF
TRBV6-5	TRBJ2-3	CASTVRGGGTDTQYF
TRBV2	TRBJ1-5	CASSDRGSNQPQHF
TRBV7-9	TRBJ1-6	CASRGANSPLHF
TRBV27	TRBJ2-7	CASSLSRASSYEQYF
TRBV9	TRBJ2-1	CASSVVLAPYNEQFF
TRBV5-1	TRBJ2-5	CASTLAGRQETQYF
TRBV7-2	TRBJ1-2	CASSFRRQGGNGYTF
TRBV19	TRBJ2-5	CASSRVLAGQETQYF
TRBV11-3	TRBJ2-2	CASRDQVDTGELFF
TRBV7-8	TRBJ2-1	CAGRRRSGSYNEQFF
TRBV19	TRBJ1-2	CASKAPDRANYGYTF
TRBV15	TRBJ2-7	CATKEDSEQYF
TRBV5-4	TRBJ2-7	CASSRYQGRDHEQYF
TRBV9	TRBJ1-1	CASGGTGGQTEAFF
TRBV7-2	TRBJ2-7	CASSLGGGGPSEQYF
TRBV11-2	TRBJ2-7	CATPRELINYEQYF
TRBV12-5	TRBJ2-2	CASGLTGGKTGELFF
TRBV2	TRBJ2-3	CASITGTSGFTDTQYF